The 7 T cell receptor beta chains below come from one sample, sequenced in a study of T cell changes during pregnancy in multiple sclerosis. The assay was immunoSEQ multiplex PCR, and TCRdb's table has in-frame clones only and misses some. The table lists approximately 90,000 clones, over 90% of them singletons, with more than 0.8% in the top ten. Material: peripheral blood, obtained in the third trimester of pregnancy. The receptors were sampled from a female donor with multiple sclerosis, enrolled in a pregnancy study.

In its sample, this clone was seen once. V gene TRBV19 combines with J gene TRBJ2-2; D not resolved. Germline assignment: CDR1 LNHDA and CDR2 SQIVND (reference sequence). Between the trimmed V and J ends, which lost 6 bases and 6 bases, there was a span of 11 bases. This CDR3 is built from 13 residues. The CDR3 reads CASSPDQAGELFF. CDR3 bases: TGTGCCAGTAGCCCGGATCAGGCCGGGGAGCTGTTTTTT. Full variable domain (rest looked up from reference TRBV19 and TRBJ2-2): DGGITQSPKYLFRKEGQNVTLSCEQNLNHDAMYWYRQDPGQGLRLIYYSQIVNDFQKGDIAEGYSVSREKKESFPLTVTSAQKNPTAFYLCASSPDQAGELFFGEGSRLTVL.

CDR3 bases: TGCGCCAGCAGCTCAACTCCGGGACTAGCGGCGACCCAGTACTTC. It is translated as CASSSTPGLAATQYF. The chain joins TRBV4-1 to TRBJ2-5; 11 nucleotides agree with TRBD2. Trimming at V came to 5 bases and at J to 7 bases, leaving 9 bases not matched to a gene. Germline assignment: CDR1 MGHRA and CDR2 YSYEKL. The CDR3 sequence is 15 residues long.

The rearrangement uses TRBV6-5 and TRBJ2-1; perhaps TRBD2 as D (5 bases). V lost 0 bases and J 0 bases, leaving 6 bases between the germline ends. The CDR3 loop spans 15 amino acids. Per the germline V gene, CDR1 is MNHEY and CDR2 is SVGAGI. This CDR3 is CASSYSAASYNEQFF. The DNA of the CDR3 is TGTGCCAGCAGTTACTCAGCGGCCTCCTACAATGAGCAGTTCTTC.

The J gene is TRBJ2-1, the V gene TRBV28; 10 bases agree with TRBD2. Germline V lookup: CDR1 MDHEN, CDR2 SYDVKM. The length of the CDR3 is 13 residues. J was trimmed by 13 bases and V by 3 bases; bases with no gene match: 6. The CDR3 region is CASSFGASGSQFF. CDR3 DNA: TGTGCCAGCAGTTTCGGGGCTAGCGGGAGTCAGTTCTTC.

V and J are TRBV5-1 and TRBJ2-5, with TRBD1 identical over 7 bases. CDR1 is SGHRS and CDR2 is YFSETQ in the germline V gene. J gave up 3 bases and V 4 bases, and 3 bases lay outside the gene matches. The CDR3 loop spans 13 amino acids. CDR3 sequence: CASSRTGEETQYF. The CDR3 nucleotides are TGCGCCAGCAGCCGTACAGGGGAAGAGACCCAGTACTTC.

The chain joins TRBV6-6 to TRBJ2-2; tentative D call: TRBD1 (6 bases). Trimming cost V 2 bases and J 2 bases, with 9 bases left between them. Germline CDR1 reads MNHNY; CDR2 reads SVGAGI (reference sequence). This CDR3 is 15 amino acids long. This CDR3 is CASSYGRGNTGELFF. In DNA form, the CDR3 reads TGTGCCAGCAGTTACGGCAGGGGCAACACCGGGGAGCTGTTTTTT.

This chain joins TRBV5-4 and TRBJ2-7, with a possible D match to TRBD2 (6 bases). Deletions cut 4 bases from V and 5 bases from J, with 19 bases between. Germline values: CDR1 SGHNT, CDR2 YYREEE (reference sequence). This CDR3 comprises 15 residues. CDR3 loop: CASSHGTPSANEQYF. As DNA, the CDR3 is TGTGCCAGCAGCCACGGGACTCCCTCGGCGAACGAGCAGTACTTC.